The clone carrying this TCR beta chain was seen a handful of times. The data stem from a study of blood T cell repertoires in COVID-19. Study overall: The United States, Italy and Spain provided the acute and convalescent COVID-19 samples. T cells, B-cell-depleted T cells, or PBMCs supplied cDNA or gDNA.

Trimming at V came to 6 bases and at J to 7 bases, leaving 9 bases not matched to a gene. Germline CDR1 MNHEY, CDR2 SVGAGI. CDR3 length: 14 amino acids. Per the original data handling: Reference gene primers were amplified, and this amplification served to estimate nucleated cell counts. Profiling relied on immunoSEQ multiplex PCR, and the TCRdb table lists in-frame clones only, not all of them. V and J calls plus clone size are reproduced from that table; the DNA served to infer D and trimming. The sample yields 400,000 to 450,000 clones, 70% to 90% seen once. The Seattle patients joined while their infection was active and were tracked longitudinally afterward.

This TCR was recovered from a man younger than 30 with COVID-19, enrolled during active disease. Sequenced material: peripheral blood. The V gene is TRBV6-5, the J gene TRBJ2-1; 7 nucleotides match TRBD2. DNA for the CDR3: TGTGCCAGCAGGCCTAGCGGAGGGTGGAATGAGCAGTTCTTC. Its protein product is CASRPSGGWNEQFF.